The entry below gives a single T cell receptor beta chain sequence along with its context. Its antigen is not known. A read error is possible here, since a much larger clone lies one base away. This library used roughly 400 ng RNA and molecular barcoded adaptors spanning alpha/delta and beta/gamma chains. TCRdb re-called the reads through MiXCR, storing one row per CDR3 protein. The table includes approximately 62,000 distinct CDR3 sequences, approximately 18% detected once. The record originates from a study of read filtering for tumor transcriptome and immune sequencing. About the research overall: Among patients, 17 to 20 were male and around 15 female, aged roughly 40 to 90 (mean approximately 71). By R-ISS, stages I, II and III held about 8, 15 and 7 patients.

Study outcomes and limitations: IR-seq captured clonotypes deeper and more reliably than RNA-seq.

This clonotype was sampled from a donor aged 40 or older with multiple myeloma. The source material was a population of CD138-negative cells sorted from bone marrow.

CDR3 protein: CATSDFRGPGTQYF. CDR3 coding DNA: TGTGCCACCAGTGATTTCCGGGGCCCAGGTACGCAGTATTTT. This chain uses TRBV24-1 with TRBJ2-3; D possibly matches TRBD1 or TRBD2 (5 bases each). V was shortened by 1 base and J by 8 bases, with 12 bases between the two germline ends. The CDR3 is made up of 14 amino acids. Germline V CDR1 and CDR2: KGHDR, SFDVKD.